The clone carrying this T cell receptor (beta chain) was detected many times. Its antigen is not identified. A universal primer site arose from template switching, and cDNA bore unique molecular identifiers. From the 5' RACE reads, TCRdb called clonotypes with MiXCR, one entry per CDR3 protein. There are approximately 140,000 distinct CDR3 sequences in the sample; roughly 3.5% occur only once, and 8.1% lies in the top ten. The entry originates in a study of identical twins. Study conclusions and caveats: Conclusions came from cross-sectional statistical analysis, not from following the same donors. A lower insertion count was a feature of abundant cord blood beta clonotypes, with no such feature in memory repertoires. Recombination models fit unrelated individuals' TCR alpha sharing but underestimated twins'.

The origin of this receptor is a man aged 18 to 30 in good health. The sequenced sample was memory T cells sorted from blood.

The CDR3 region has the DNA TGTGCCAGCAGCTCCATTTCAGAGCGGCAGTACTCCTACAATGAGCAGTTCTTC. Residues: CASSSISERQYSYNEQFF. The chain carries TRBV7-7 and TRBJ2-1; a possible D gene is TRBD2 (5 bases). The CDR3 sequence is 18 residues long. Trimming pared 4 bases from V and 0 bases from J, leaving 19 bases between. Germline assignment: CDR1 SSHAT and CDR2 FNYEAQ (reference sequence).